The 18 T cell receptor beta chains below were found in one sample sequenced in a study of blood T cell repertoires in COVID-19. Assay: immunoSEQ multiplex PCR; the TCRdb copy retains only in-frame clones and omits some. The sample consists of around 240,000 clones, approximately 82% of them appearing once. Input material: peripheral blood. The receptors stem from a woman aged 80 or over with acute or convalescent COVID-19.

DNA for the CDR3: TGTGCCAGCAGCGACCGGGGGTACGGAAACACCATATATTTT. Protein sequence: CASSDRGYGNTIYF. The V call is TRBV3-1 (or the pseudogene TRBV3-2), the J call TRBJ1-3, with D perhaps TRBD1 (5 bases). Between the trimmed V and J ends, which lost 5 bases and 4 bases, there was a span of 12 bases. The CDR3 has 14 residues. Germline CDR1 LGHDT, CDR2 YNNKEL (reference sequence).

The chain is built from TRBV19 and TRBJ2-7, with 13 bases identical to TRBD2. The CDR3 runs to 16 residues. CDR1 and CDR2 from the germline V gene are LNHDA and SQIVND (reference sequence). V gave up 8 bases and J gave up 5 bases; unmatched junction bases: 12. The CDR3 region has the DNA TGTGCCAGTCACTCCGGACTAGCGGGAGAGCCTAACGAGCAGTACTTC. It encodes CASHSGLAGEPNEQYF.

The V gene is TRBV5-5, the J gene TRBJ1-1; 8 bases align to TRBD1. V was clipped by 5 bases and J by 10 bases; unmatched bases: 13. Looked up from germline, CDR1 is SGHKS and CDR2 is YYEKEE (reference sequence). The CDR3 length is 14 residues. DNA for the CDR3: TGTGCCAGCAGTACCACAGGGGGATCCCTTGGAGCTTTCTTT. It translates to CASSTTGGSLGAFF.

This sequence joins TRBV6-5 and TRBJ2-7, with D tentatively TRBD1 (5 bases). The CDR3 runs to 13 residues. The germline V gene has CDR1 MNHEY and CDR2 SVGAGI. The V end lost 6 bases, the J end lost 4 bases, and 13 bases lay between the germline ends. CDR3 sequence reads: CASRETDSYEQYF. The CDR3 bases are TGTGCCAGCAGGGAGACAGATTCATACGAGCAGTACTTC.

The gene calls are TRBV3-1 (or the pseudogene TRBV3-2) and TRBJ2-7; 7 bases map to TRBD1. Germline assignment: CDR1 LGHDT and CDR2 YNNKEL (reference sequence). With V trimmed by 4 bases and J by 2 bases, 5 bases remained unmatched. The CDR3 totals 14 residues. The CDR3 DNA sequence: TGTGCCAGCAGCCCCCGGGACAGAACCTACGAGCAGTACTTC. This sequence encodes CASSPRDRTYEQYF.

The sample holds many counts of this clone. The chain is built from TRBV27 and TRBJ2-2; maybe TRBD2 (7 bases). From germline, CDR1 is MNHEY and CDR2 SMNVEV (reference sequence). V was cut by 4 bases and J by 2 bases, with 26 bases left in between. The CDR3 loop spans 20 amino acids. This CDR3 reads CASSSRGWGRRGSNTGELFF. The CDR3 coding sequence is TGTGCCAGCAGTTCGCGCGGCTGGGGGCGTCGCGGGAGCAACACCGGGGAGCTGTTTTTT.

The chain recombines TRBV28 with TRBJ2-6; a weak D match, TRBD1 (6 bases). V was clipped by 8 bases and J by 2 bases, with 13 bases between them. The CDR3 has 15 amino acids. Germline V gene lookup returns CDR1 MDHEN and CDR2 SYDVKM. The CDR3 nucleotides read TGTGCCAGCGTGGGGGCAACTACTGGGGCCAACGTCCTGACTTTC. Residues: CASVGATTGANVLTF.

This sequence joins TRBV24-1 and TRBJ2-1; 13 bases line up with TRBD2. This CDR3 spans 17 amino acids. In germline, CDR1 is KGHDR, CDR2 SFDVKD. J was trimmed by 12 bases and V by 3 bases; bases with no gene match: 13. CDR3 loop: CATSDTTGTSGNIGQFF. CDR3 nucleotides: TGTGCCACCAGTGATACCACCGGGACTAGCGGGAATATAGGGCAGTTCTTC.

The V gene is TRBV6-5, the J gene TRBJ2-7; 8 bases agree with TRBD1. After removal of 6 bases from V and 5 bases from J, the junction contained 12 bases not matched to a gene. The V gene's germline CDR1 is MNHEY and CDR2 SVGAGI. The CDR3 has 15 residues. In DNA, the CDR3 is TGTGCCAGCAGGGGGGGCAGGGGGCAATGGAACGAGCAGTACTTC. Residues: CASRGGRGQWNEQYF.

This CDR3 is CASSLATDTQYF. Written as DNA, the CDR3 is TGTGCCAGCAGCTTAGCAACAGATACGCAGTATTTT. J is TRBJ2-3 and V is TRBV11-3; unclear D gene. This CDR3 region has 12 residues. The germline CDR1 and CDR2 sequences are SGHNT and YENEEA. V was clipped by 1 base and J by 3 bases, with 2 bases between them. The whole variable domain, filled in from reference TRBV11-3 and TRBJ2-3, reads EAGVVQSPRYKIIEKKQPVAFWCNPISGHNTLYWYLQNLGQGPELLIRYENEEAVDDSQLPKDRFSAERLKGVDSTLKIQPAELGDSAVYLCASSLATDTQYFGPGTRLTVL.

The J gene is TRBJ2-1, the V gene TRBV7-8; TRBD2 is a possible D gene (5 bases). V was cut by 6 bases and J by 9 bases, with 15 bases left in between. Looked up from germline, CDR1 is SGHVS and CDR2 is FQNEAQ. This CDR3 region has 13 residues. This CDR3 reads CASRPTSWGEQFF. The CDR3 coding sequence is TGTGCCAGCAGGCCCACTAGTTGGGGTGAGCAGTTCTTC.

The chain uses TRBV6-6 and TRBJ1-1; perhaps TRBD1 as D (6 bases). The germline V gene has CDR1 MNHNY and CDR2 SVGAGI (reference sequence). The CDR3 runs to 14 residues. The V end lost 2 bases, the J end lost 0 bases, and 7 bases lay between the germline ends. CDR3 region: CASSYRQVNTEAFF. The CDR3 coding sequence is TGTGCCAGCAGTTACCGACAGGTGAACACTGAAGCTTTCTTT.

The rearrangement uses TRBV7-2 and TRBJ1-2, with 7 bases aligning to TRBD1. The CDR3 covers 17 residues. Germline assignment: CDR1 SGHTA and CDR2 FQGNSA. After removal of 6 bases from V and 2 bases from J, the junction contained 15 bases not matched to a gene. The CDR3 nucleotides are TGTGCCAGCAGACCAAATACCGGGACAGCTCCCAACTATGGCTACACCTTC. The encoded protein is CASRPNTGTAPNYGYTF. The full variable domain, in which reference TRBV7-2 and TRBJ1-2 provide the parts outside the CDR3, is GAGVSQSPSNKVTEKGKDVELRCDPISGHTALYWYRQSLGQGLEFLIYFQGNSAPDKSGLPSDRFSAERTGGSVSTLTIQRTQQEDSAVYLCASRPNTGTAPNYGYTFGSGTRLTVV.

The genes are TRBV28 and TRBJ1-5; D gene uncertain. Germline lookup yields CDR1 MDHEN and CDR2 SYDVKM. Trimming took off 3 bases at V and 3 bases at J, with 12 bases between the two ends. This CDR3 region has 15 residues. CDR3 amino acids: CASSFPRGNNQPQHF. The CDR3 bases are TGTGCCAGCAGTTTTCCCCGGGGTAACAATCAGCCCCAGCATTTT.

J is TRBJ2-1 and V is TRBV7-3, with TRBD2 identical over 9 bases. CDR1 is SGHTA and CDR2 is FQGTGA in the germline V gene. This CDR3 has 15 amino acids. V shed 2 bases and J 7 bases; nucleotides not matched to a gene: 6. CDR3 sequence: CASSLRLAGRNEQFF. In DNA, the CDR3 is TGTGCCAGCAGCTTACGGCTAGCGGGAAGAAATGAGCAGTTCTTC.

A remark on this clone: An end of the junction differs from the germline gene, which may be a read error. For the CDR3, the DNA is TGTGCCGGCAGTTTATACAGGGAAAGTCAGCCCCAGCATTTT. Translating it yields CAGSLYRESQPQHF. V usage is TRBV28 and J usage is TRBJ1-5; D perhaps matches TRBD1 (6 bases). The CDR3 length is 14 residues. CDR1 and CDR2 (germline): MDHEN, SYDVKM.

This rearrangement joins TRBV19 to TRBJ1-1, with TRBD1 matching 7 bases. V was pared by 0 bases and J by 1 base, with 11 bases of the junction left unmatched. This CDR3 has 18 amino acids. The germline CDR1 and CDR2 sequences are LNHDA and SQIVND (reference sequence). CDR3 in DNA: TGTGCCAGTAGTATAGATGCAGGGGGTAGTATACGGAACACTGAAGCTTTCTTT. Protein sequence: CASSIDAGGSIRNTEAFF.

This clone was seen just once. This rearrangement joins TRBV19 to TRBJ2-7; a possible D gene is TRBD2 (5 bases). The CDR3 is made up of 13 amino acids. Germline V CDR1 and CDR2: LNHDA, SQIVND (reference sequence). The V and J ends lost 5 bases and 5 bases respectively, with 13 bases between them. The chain's CDR3 is CASSPTRINEQYF. The CDR3 DNA reads TGTGCCAGTAGTCCAACTAGAATCAACGAGCAGTACTTC.